This T cell receptor (beta chain) appears in the sequencing data of a study of blood T cells in healthy people across ages. The second PCR ran about 6 to 12 cycles with a sample-barcoded 5' primer and J-beta primers. TCRdb used MiXCR to reprocess the 5' RACE reads, holding one entry per CDR3 protein. The sample contains approximately 1,000,000 distinct CDR3 sequences, more than 30% of which appear only once. CDR3 length equals 15 residues. CDR1 and CDR2 (germline): SGHRS, YFSETQ. On this clonotype: An end of the junction does not agree with germline; a read error may underlie this.

J is TRBJ2-2 and V is TRBV5-1; 8 nucleotides agree with TRBD2. The clonotype comes from a man aged 18 to 30 in good health. Sequences were obtained from blood. CDR3 sequence (DNA): TGTGCCAGCAGTTTAAGCGGGGGAGATACCGGGGAGCTGTTTTTT. This encodes CASSLSGGDTGELFF.